The 29 T cell receptor beta chains below all came from one sample that was sequenced in a study of tumor and adjacent non-tumor tissue in lung cancer. A modified ARM-PCR protocol with three rounds of nested PCR amplified TCRbeta. TCRdb reprocessed the multiplex PCR reads with MiXCR, giving one entry per CDR3 protein. Of under 140,000 distinct CDR3 sequences in the sample, under 90% were seen once. This sample's RNA came from whole unsorted tissue. The material sequenced was lung tumor tissue. All receptors derive from a man aged 70 or older with non-small cell lung cancer.

In regard to this clonotype: The junction differs from germline at one of its ends, possibly a read error. The gene calls are TRBV11-3 and TRBJ2-1; D is possibly TRBD2 (5 bases). Germline values: CDR1 SGHNT, CDR2 YENEEA. The CDR3 has 12 residues. In DNA form, the CDR3 reads TGTACCAGTCCACGGACTTACAATGAGCAGTTCTTC. This codes for CTSPRTYNEQFF. The variable domain in full, completed from reference TRBV11-3 and TRBJ2-1, reads EAGVVQSPRYKIIEKKQPVAFWCNPISGHNTLYWYLQNLGQGPELLIRYENEEAVDDSQLPKDRFSAERLKGVDSTLKIQPAELGDSAVYLCTSPRTYNEQFFGPGTRLTVL.

With regard to this clonotype: The junction shows a germline mismatch at one end, possibly a read error. This rearrangement joins TRBV11-2 to TRBJ1-4; D uncertain. Germline V gives CDR1 SGHAT, CDR2 FQNNGV. The length of the CDR3 is 15 residues. The CDR3 sequence: CASSRSETSNEKLIF. The CDR3 nucleotides read TGTGCTAGCAGCAGAAGTGAGACAAGTAATGAAAAACTGATTTTT. Using reference TRBV11-2 and TRBJ1-4 for the parts outside the CDR3, the full variable domain is EAGVAQSPRYKIIEKRQSVAFWCNPISGHATLYWYQQILGQGPKLLIQFQNNGVVDDSQLPKDRFSAERLKGVDSTLKIQPAKLEDSAVYLCASSRSETSNEKLIFGSGTQLSVL.

On this clonotype itself: This likely comes from a read error, as the CDR3 has no conserved phenylalanine or tryptophan at its end. The chain carries TRBV20-1 and TRBJ1-5; TRBD1 is a possible D gene (6 bases). The CDR3 runs 15 residues. V was trimmed by 6 bases and J by 2 bases, leaving 17 bases between them. Germline values: CDR1 DFQATT, CDR2 SNEGSKA (reference sequence). CDR3 DNA: TGCAGTGCGTCTGGGGGGCGCCAAGGCAATCAGCCCCAGCATTGT. Translated: CSASGGRQGNQPQHC.

A word on this clonotype: The junction and the germline gene differ at one end; a read error may be behind it. The chain recombines TRBV11-2 with TRBJ1-1; no clear D gene. Looked up from germline, CDR1 is SGHAT and CDR2 is FQNNGV. The CDR3 loop spans 17 amino acids. The CDR3 nucleotides read TGTGCCAGCAGCTTTCGGGGTAGGGATAAGTGGAACACTGAAGCTTTCTTC. It translates to CASSFRGRDKWNTEAFF.

The rearrangement links TRBV19 to TRBJ1-2, with unresolved D. Looked up from germline, CDR1 is LNHDA and CDR2 is SQIVND (reference sequence). The CDR3 is 13 amino acids. V lost 3 bases to trimming and J lost 8 bases, with 13 bases between them. The CDR3 DNA reads TGTGCCAGTAGTATGTCGAGGTTTGAGGGCTACACCTTC. Residues: CASSMSRFEGYTF.

This clonotype was found once. The missing conserved phenylalanine or tryptophan at the end of this CDR3 makes a read error likely. The V gene is TRBV11-2, the J gene TRBJ2-1, with D perhaps TRBD2 (6 bases). The germline CDR1 and CDR2 sequences are SGHAT and FQNNGV. V was cut by 3 bases and J by 0 bases, with 18 bases left in between. The CDR3 sequence is 18 residues long. The DNA for the CDR3 is TGTGCCAGCAGCTTGCGTGTGCGGGACTGGGCCTCCTACAATGAGCAGTTCATC. Translated, it gives CASSLRVRDWASYNEQFI.

Comment on this clonotype: This is likely a read error, given that the CDR3 carries no conserved phenylalanine or tryptophan at its end. The chain employs TRBV6-5 and TRBJ2-5, with a weak D call TRBD1 (6 bases). The CDR3 consists of 15 residues. V dropped 2 bases and J dropped 10 bases, with 20 bases sitting between them. Germline V lookup: CDR1 MNHEY, CDR2 SVGAGI. In DNA form, the CDR3 reads TGTGCCAGCAGTTACATCGGTCCGGGAACAGGGATCCAGTACTTA. Residues: CASSYIGPGTGIQYL.

On this clonotype itself: At one boundary the junction diverges from the germline segment, which might be a read error. The J gene is TRBJ1-2, the V gene TRBV6-5; 7 bases fit TRBD1. The germline gives CDR1 MNHEY, CDR2 SVGAGI. The CDR3 spans 15 residues. CDR3 coding DNA: TGTGCCAGCAGTTACTCGACAGGGAGTCACTATGGCTACATCTTC. It specifies CASSYSTGSHYGYIF.

This chain joins TRBV5-6 and TRBJ2-5; D possibly uses TRBD1 or TRBD2 (6 bases each). In germline, CDR1 is SGHDT, CDR2 YYEEEE. Trimming removed 1 base at V and 4 bases at J, with 14 bases between. There are 15 residues in the CDR3. In DNA, the CDR3 is TGTGCCAGCAGCTTGATTCGACTAGGGGGAGAGACCCAGTACTTC. Its translation is CASSLIRLGGETQYF.

This rearrangement joins TRBV12-3 or TRBV12-4 to TRBJ2-3; D may match TRBD1 or TRBD2 (5 bases each). V was trimmed by 5 bases and J by 6 bases, leaving 18 bases between them. CDR3 length: 15 residues. The DNA of the CDR3 is TGTGCCAGCAGTGGGGGACGGGTTCACACTGATACGCAGTATTTT. This translates into CASSGGRVHTDTQYF.

On this clonotype: Relative to the germline gene, one junction end is altered; a read error may explain this. The rearrangement links TRBV14 to TRBJ2-6; 8 nucleotides agree with TRBD1. The CDR3 is 19 residues long. Germline CDR1 SGHDN, CDR2 FVKESK. CDR3 nucleotides: TGTGCCAGCAGCCCTACTCTGACAGGGGCCTACTCTGGGGCCAACATCCTGACTTTC. Its translation is CASSPTLTGAYSGANILTF.

This chain links TRBV29-1 with TRBJ2-3; a possible D gene is TRBD1 (6 bases). Germline V gives CDR1 SQVTM, CDR2 ANQGSEA. There are 14 residues in the CDR3. V lost 8 bases, J lost 5 bases, and 20 bases lay in between. CDR3 DNA sequence: TGCAGCATCGACAGGCCGCTGGGCAGAGATACGCAGTATTTT. Translating gives CSIDRPLGRDTQYF.

In regard to this clonotype: The CDR3 end shows no conserved phenylalanine or tryptophan, and so a read error is likely. The chain uses TRBV6-1 and TRBJ2-5, with 8 bases lining up with TRBD2. The germline V gene has CDR1 MNHNS and CDR2 SASEGT. V shed 7 bases and J 6 bases; nucleotides not matched to a gene: 13. The CDR3 totals 15 residues. The CDR3 loop is CASKGGSGVGKTQYL. The CDR3 DNA sequence: TGTGCCAGCAAAGGAGGTAGCGGGGTAGGAAAGACCCAGTACCTC.

Points on this clonotype: One end of the junction fails to match germline, which may point to a read error. This chain links TRBV20-1 with TRBJ2-5; D is uncertain. Germline assignment: CDR1 DFQATT and CDR2 SNEGSKA (reference sequence). This CDR3 spans 14 amino acids. CDR3 coding DNA: TGCAGTGCTAGGTTCCCCTTAGGGAAAGAGACCGAGTACTTC. Protein: CSARFPLGKETEYF.

Points on this clonotype: One end of the junction fails to match germline, which may point to a read error. CDR3 residues: CVSSLAGGLNTGELFF. CDR3 DNA sequence: TGTGTCAGCAGTCTCGCGGGGGGGTTAAACACCGGGGAACTGTTTTTT. V gene TRBV12-3 or TRBV12-4 combines with J gene TRBJ2-2; TRBD2 aligns across 9 bases. CDR3 length: 16 amino acids.

The chain uses TRBV12-3 or TRBV12-4 and TRBJ2-5; D is unclear. The V gene lost 5 bases and the J gene lost 3 bases, with 25 bases spanning the gap. This CDR3 region has 18 residues. The CDR3 is CASSPLLGPTSPKETQYF. As DNA, the CDR3 is TGTGCCAGCAGTCCCCTTTTGGGTCCCACCAGCCCAAAAGAGACCCAGTACTTC.

Details on this clonotype: One end of the junction fails to match germline, which may point to a read error. The chain employs TRBV4-1 and TRBJ2-3; no clear D. CDR1 and CDR2 (germline): MGHRA, YSYEKL. The CDR3 sequence is 14 residues long. As DNA, the CDR3 is TGCGCCAGCAACCAAGCTGTCTCAACAGATACGCAGTATTTT. Translation gives CASNQAVSTDTQYF.

This clonotype was seen at least ten times. V and J are TRBV28 and TRBJ2-7, with D uncertain. Germline V CDR1 and CDR2: MDHEN, SYDVKM. V gave up 5 bases and J gave up 4 bases, with 15 bases separating them. The CDR3 runs to 14 residues. The CDR3 is CASSPPWTEYEQYF. As DNA, the CDR3 is TGTGCCAGCAGTCCTCCGTGGACCGAATACGAGCAGTACTTC.

Note on this clonotype: A much bigger clone sits one base away, suggesting this may be a read error. The chain joins TRBV19 to TRBJ1-5; D is possibly TRBD1 (5 bases). The CDR3 covers 14 residues. From germline, CDR1 is LNHDA and CDR2 SQIVND (reference sequence). Trimming removed 5 bases at V and 6 bases at J, with 14 bases between. CDR3 nucleotide sequence: TGTGCCAGTAGTGACGCAGGGATTGGTCAGCCCCAGCATTTT. Amino acids: CASSDAGIGQPQHF.

This chain uses TRBV10-1 with TRBJ1-1; no clear D. CDR1 WNHNN and CDR2 SYGVQD come from the germline V gene (reference sequence). The CDR3 sequence is 14 residues long. Trimming shortened V by 4 bases and J by 2 bases, and 11 bases separated the two germline ends. CDR3 nucleotide sequence: TGCGCCAGCAGTGTGTCGCGAGTTAACACTGAAGCTTTCTTT. Protein product: CASSVSRVNTEAFF.

This clonotype was found once. A much larger clone differs from this one at a single base, so this may be a read error. V is TRBV28 and J is TRBJ1-1; D remains unclear. The CDR3 has 13 amino acids. The germline gives CDR1 MDHEN, CDR2 SYDVKM. CDR3 sequence: CASSLNFIIEALF. Written as DNA, the CDR3 is TGTGCCAGCAGTTTAAATTTTATCATTGAAGCTCTCTTT.

Turning to this clonotype: This CDR3 is missing its conserved last phenylalanine or tryptophan, likely due to a read error. It is unclear where the CDR3 begins or ends on the DNA, so no DNA is shown, and the CDR3 is as TCRdb lists it. V is TRBV12-3 or TRBV12-4 and J is TRBJ2-5; the table's D call TRBD1 went unverified against the DNA. From its first to its last residue, the CDR3 has 14 amino acids. CDR3 sequence reads: CASSFRDRQVTQNS.

For this clonotype: The final CDR3 position lacks the conserved phenylalanine or tryptophan, pointing to a likely read error. It is unclear where the CDR3 begins or ends on the DNA, so no DNA is shown, and the CDR3 is as TCRdb lists it. The chain has TRBV6-1 and TRBJ2-5; TRBD2 reflects the table's D call only, with no check against the DNA. Germline-derived CDR1 and CDR2 are MNHNS and SASEGT. With termini counted, the CDR3 has 13 amino acids. CDR3 protein: CARSEPGGPREYL.

CDR3 DNA: TGTGCCAGCTGCGGAGAAAACAGGAGTGAAGGCTACACCTTC. Its protein is CASCGENRSEGYTF. The chain recombines TRBV5-4 with TRBJ1-2, with D possibly being TRBD1 (5 bases). The CDR3 is 14 residues long. The germline CDR1 and CDR2 sequences are SGHNT and YYREEE (reference sequence). Trimming cost V 7 bases and J 8 bases, with 21 bases left between them.

About this clonotype itself: At one end, the junction sequence differs from germline, possibly due to a read error. The V call is TRBV6-2 or TRBV6-3, the J call TRBJ2-6; 10 nucleotides line up with TRBD1. Germline V gene lookup returns CDR1 MNHEY and CDR2 SVGEGT. There are 17 residues in the CDR3. The CDR3 here is CDSRTGGLISGTNVLTF. The DNA of the CDR3 is TGTGACAGCAGGACAGGGGGGTTGATCTCTGGGACCAACGTCCTGACTTTC.

Comments on this clonotype: Germline and junction disagree at one end, which may indicate a read error. This chain links TRBV9 with TRBJ2-2, with D possibly matching TRBD2 (5 bases). This CDR3 has 15 residues. The germline gives CDR1 SGDLS, CDR2 YYNGEE. The CDR3 is CASGVEGPNTGKLFF. CDR3 nucleotides: TGTGCCAGCGGCGTAGAAGGACCGAACACCGGGAAGCTGTTTTTT.

This clonotype was counted many times. The chain employs TRBV5-1 and TRBJ1-1; D unclear. Looked up from germline, CDR1 is SGHRS and CDR2 is YFSETQ. Deletions cut 4 bases from V and 0 bases from J, with 7 bases between. This CDR3 has 13 amino acids. This chain's CDR3 is CASSPTLNTEAFF. CDR3 nucleotides: TGCGCCAGCAGCCCCACCTTGAACACTGAAGCTTTCTTT.

In regard to this clonotype: It is likely a read error, because the conserved phenylalanine at the end of the CDR3 is missing. The J gene is TRBJ1-1, the V gene TRBV29-1, with 7 bases aligning to TRBD1. CDR3 size: 14 residues. Trimming cost V 5 bases and J 6 bases; bases outside gene matches: 12. CDR1 is SQVTM and CDR2 is ANQGSEA in the germline V gene. The CDR3 sequence is CSVLDRSRDSEAFV. The CDR3 nucleotides are TGCAGCGTTCTGGACAGGAGCAGGGACTCTGAAGCTTTCGTT.

This clonotype was detected only once. One end of the junction does not line up with germline, which may come from a read error. The chain joins TRBV20-1 to TRBJ1-2; no firm D call. This CDR3 has 13 amino acids. In germline, CDR1 is DFQATT, CDR2 SNEGSKA (reference sequence). CDR3 sequence reads: CSAGSEVNYGYTF. CDR3 DNA sequence: TGCAGCGCTGGCTCGGAGGTTAACTATGGTTACACCTTC.